Presented here are 18 T cell receptor beta chains from one specimen sequenced in a study of molecular identifiers for immune sequencing clone quantification. TCRdb redid the calling of the PCR reads with MiXCR, one entry per CDR3 protein. The table lists about 510,000 distinct CDR3 sequences, 20% to 25% of them singletons. Sequenced: naive CD8+ T cells from blood, with Jurkat cell RNA spiked in. Specified subset: FACS-sorted CD8+CD4-CCR7+CD45RA+ naive T cells. These TCRs come from a human donor in good health. Some libraries in this study had Jurkat cell RNA spiked in.

This clonotype was found many times. This chain uses TRBV9 with TRBJ2-6; D not resolved. The germline V gene has CDR1 SGDLS and CDR2 YYNGEE. The CDR3 contains 19 residues. V was pared by 2 bases and J by 3 bases, with 21 bases between. The CDR3 here is CASSVNSGPLEGGANVLTF. CDR3 nucleotides: TGTGCCAGCAGCGTCAATTCCGGGCCCTTGGAAGGTGGGGCCAACGTCCTGACTTTC.

This clonotype was observed a handful of times. This sequence joins TRBV27 and TRBJ1-1, with D unresolved. The CDR3 length is 13 residues. V lost 3 bases, J lost 3 bases, and 8 bases lay in between. The V gene's germline CDR1 is MNHEY and CDR2 SMNVEV (reference sequence). The CDR3 nucleotides are TGTGCCAGCAGTTTGGAGCCTTACACTGAAGCTTTCTTT. It yields the protein CASSLEPYTEAFF.

This chain links TRBV27 with TRBJ1-3; D call uncertain. In germline, CDR1 is MNHEY, CDR2 SMNVEV (reference sequence). V was cut by 5 bases and J by 0 bases, with 11 bases left in between. This CDR3 is built from 15 residues. The CDR3 here is CASSQGYGSGNTIYF. DNA of the CDR3: TGTGCCAGCAGTCAAGGCTATGGCTCTGGAAACACCATATATTTT.

This clonotype appeared a few times. The chain recombines TRBV12-5 with TRBJ1-4, with a possible D match to TRBD1 (6 bases). V lost 4 bases and J lost 7, with 13 bases in between. The CDR3 is 14 amino acids. Germline V CDR1 and CDR2: LGHNT, FRNRAP. The CDR3 sequence is CASGSSPTGEKLFF. DNA of the CDR3: TGTGCTAGTGGTTCCTCCCCGACAGGTGAAAAACTGTTTTTT. Combining the CDR3 with reference TRBV12-5 and TRBJ1-4 gives the whole variable domain DARVTQTPRHKVTEMGQEVTMRCQPILGHNTVFWYRQTMMQGLELLAYFRNRAPLDDSGMPKDRFSAEMPDATLATLKIQPSEPRDSAVYFCASGSSPTGEKLFFGSGTQLSVL.

Worth noting for this clonotype: This may arise from a read error, as a much more abundant clone is one base away. Since no conserved phenylalanine or tryptophan closes the CDR3, a read error is the likely cause. The J gene is TRBJ2-7, the V gene TRBV28; D gene ambiguous. V was pared by 5 bases and J by 5 bases, with 10 bases between. CDR1 MDHEN and CDR2 SYDVKM come from the germline V gene. The CDR3 length is 12 residues. The CDR3 nucleotides read TGTGCCAGCAGTCTCCCGGCCGACGAGCAGTACTCC. This sequence encodes CASSLPADEQYS.

The chain has TRBV6-1 and TRBJ1-5; D gene unclear. Germline CDR1 and CDR2: MNHNS and SASEGT. V dropped 7 bases and J dropped 0 bases, with 16 bases sitting between them. The CDR3 runs to 16 residues. In nucleotides, the CDR3 is TGTGCCAGCATAGAGCACGAGAGTTATAGCAATCAGCCCCAGCATTTT. Protein product: CASIEHESYSNQPQHF.

This clonotype was observed many times. The rearrangement joins TRBV30 to TRBJ2-7; 9 bases fit TRBD1. This CDR3 is built from 15 residues. J was trimmed by 6 bases and V by 2 bases; bases with no gene match: 11. Germline CDR1 is GTSNPN and CDR2 is SVGIG (reference sequence). The chain's CDR3 is CAWSFEPGQGSEQYF. In DNA, the CDR3 is TGTGCCTGGAGTTTCGAGCCGGGACAGGGATCCGAGCAGTACTTC.

The sample holds one count of this clonotype. A much larger clone differs by one base, so this may be a read error. Without the conserved terminal phenylalanine or tryptophan, this CDR3 likely stems from a read error. The rearrangement links TRBV7-9 to TRBJ2-3; weak D call: TRBD1 (5 bases). V lost 0 bases and J 3 bases, leaving 7 bases between the germline ends. The CDR3 covers 14 residues. Germline CDR1 reads SEHNR; CDR2 reads FQNEAQ (reference sequence). The CDR3 DNA is TGTGCCAGCAGCTTAGCGGGGCGGACAGATACGCAGTATCTT. As protein: CASSLAGRTDTQYL.

Comment on this clonotype: A much larger clone sits a single nucleotide away, making a read error possible. The V and J genes are TRBV7-2 and TRBJ2-7; 7 bases are shared with TRBD2. CDR3 length: 15 amino acids. The germline V gene has CDR1 SGHTA and CDR2 FQGNSA. CDR3 sequence: CASSPRTSPGYEQHF. The CDR3 bases are TGTGCCAGCAGCCCTCGGACTAGTCCTGGCTACGAGCAGCACTTC.

A note on this clonotype: The germline gene is not matched at one end of the junction; a read error may be the cause. The chain combines TRBV5-1 with TRBJ2-5, with a weak D call TRBD1 (7 bases). CDR3 length: 16 residues. Germline V gene data show CDR1 as SGHRS and CDR2 as YFSETQ. The CDR3 reads CASSPSDRITGETRYF. CDR3 DNA sequence: TGCGCCAGCAGCCCCTCGGACAGGATAACGGGGGAGACCCGGTACTTC.

The chain uses TRBV4-3 and TRBJ2-2; TRBD1 or TRBD2 may be the D gene (5 bases each). With 5 bases removed from V and 7 bases from J, the gap between germline ends came to 17 bases. Germline CDR1 is LGHNA and CDR2 is YSLEER. The CDR3 is 15 residues long. Here the CDR3 DNA reads TGCGCCAGCAGCTATGGGACGGCAGGGAGCGGGGAGCTGTTTTTT. This translates into CASSYGTAGSGELFF.

Only a few counts were recorded for this clonotype. The V gene is TRBV4-2, the J gene TRBJ2-7, with D unresolved. CDR1 is LGHNA and CDR2 is YNFKEQ in the germline V gene. The CDR3 is 18 amino acids. V was trimmed by 0 bases and J by 0 bases, leaving 18 bases between them. The CDR3 here is CASSQDRSRAELSYEQYF. The CDR3, as DNA: TGTGCCAGCAGCCAAGATCGAAGCCGGGCGGAGCTCTCCTACGAGCAGTACTTC.

This clonotype has a count of ten or more. The chain combines TRBV7-6 with TRBJ2-7; tentative D call: TRBD1 (7 bases). V lost 0 bases and J 0 bases, leaving 9 bases between the germline ends. CDR1 SGHVS and CDR2 FNYEAQ come from the germline V gene. The CDR3 consists of 15 residues. The CDR3 sequence is CASSLARDSSYEQYF. CDR3 bases: TGTGCCAGCAGCTTAGCGCGGGACAGCTCCTACGAGCAGTACTTC.

This clonotype has a count of ten or more. The chain combines TRBV28 with TRBJ2-3; 12 bases match TRBD2. This CDR3 has 16 amino acids. Germline lookup yields CDR1 MDHEN and CDR2 SYDVKM. V gave up 3 bases and J gave up 7 bases; unmatched junction bases: 8. The DNA of the CDR3 is TGTGCCAGCAGTTTCCCTCCCGGACTAGCGGGAAATACGCAGTATTTT. Its translation: CASSFPPGLAGNTQYF.

This clonotype was found many times. J is TRBJ1-3 and V is TRBV5-6; D is unresolved. V was cut by 0 bases and J by 4 bases, with 11 bases left in between. CDR3 length equals 15 residues. In germline, CDR1 is SGHDT, CDR2 YYEEEE. The CDR3 loop reads CASSLERVSGNTIYF. CDR3 coding DNA: TGTGCCAGCAGCTTGGAACGGGTTTCGGGAAACACCATATATTTT.

This chain connects TRBV9 to TRBJ2-7; D is unresolved. The CDR3 spans 14 residues. Germline CDR1 reads SGDLS; CDR2 reads YYNGEE. V dropped 0 bases and J dropped 5 bases, with 12 bases sitting between them. The CDR3 DNA is TGTGCCAGCAGCGTAGGGATAGGGCGCGACGAGCAGTACTTC. Translated: CASSVGIGRDEQYF.

This clonotype was counted between two and nine times. A much larger clone differs by one base, so this may be a read error. The chain links TRBV4-3 to TRBJ2-7, with no clear D. The germline CDR1 and CDR2 sequences are LGHNA and YSLEER. The CDR3 runs 13 residues. The V end lost 0 bases, the J end lost 2 bases, and 5 bases lay between the germline ends. The CDR3 DNA sequence: TGCGCCAGCAGCCAAGATGCTCCCTACGAGCAGTACTTC. It codes for CASSQDAPYEQYF.

Many counts were recorded for this clonotype. The chain combines TRBV29-1 with TRBJ2-1; 14 bases align to TRBD2. V was pared by 1 base and J by 13 bases, with 6 bases of the junction left unmatched. Germline V CDR1 and CDR2: SQVTM, ANQGSEA. This CDR3 comprises 14 residues. CDR3 nucleotide sequence: TGCAGCGTTGAAGGGGCCGGACTAGCGGGAGGTCAGTTCTTC. The encoded protein is CSVEGAGLAGGQFF.